The clone carrying this TCR beta chain was seen a single time. These data originate in a study of blood T cell repertoires in COVID-19. The wider study: The study drew acute and convalescent COVID-19 samples from the United States, Italy and Spain. Sources were T cells, B-cell-depleted T cells, or PBMCs; the material itself was cDNA or gDNA.

Sequencing used immunoSEQ multiplex PCR; TCRdb keeps in-frame clones, though not all of them. Of approximately 300,000 clones in the sample, about 86% were seen once. V lost 5 bases to trimming and J lost 5 bases; unmatched junction nucleotides: 8. This CDR3 has 16 amino acids. CDR1 and CDR2 (germline): SGHDN, FVKESK. The chain has TRBV14 and TRBJ2-2; 10 bases fit TRBD2. The sample comprised peripheral blood. The TCR originated in a person between 65 and 80 years old with COVID-19, enrolled during active disease. DNA of the CDR3: TGTGCCAGCAGCAACCGGCTAGCGGGGGTGACCGGGGAGCTGTTTTTT. Residues: CASSNRLAGVTGELFF.